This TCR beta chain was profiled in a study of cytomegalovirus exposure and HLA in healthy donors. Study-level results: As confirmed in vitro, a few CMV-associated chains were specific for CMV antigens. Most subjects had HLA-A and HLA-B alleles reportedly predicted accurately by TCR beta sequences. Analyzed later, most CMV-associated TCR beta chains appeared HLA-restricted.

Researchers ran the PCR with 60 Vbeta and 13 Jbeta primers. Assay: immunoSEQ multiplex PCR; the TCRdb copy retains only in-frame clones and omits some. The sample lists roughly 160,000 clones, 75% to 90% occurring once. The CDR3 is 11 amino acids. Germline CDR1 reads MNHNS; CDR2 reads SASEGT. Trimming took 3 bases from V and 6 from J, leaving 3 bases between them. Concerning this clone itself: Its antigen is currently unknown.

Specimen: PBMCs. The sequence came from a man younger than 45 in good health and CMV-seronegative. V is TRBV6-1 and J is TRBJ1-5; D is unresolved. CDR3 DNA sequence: TGTGCCAGCAGTGACGGTCAGCCCCAGCATTTT. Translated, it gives CASSDGQPQHF.